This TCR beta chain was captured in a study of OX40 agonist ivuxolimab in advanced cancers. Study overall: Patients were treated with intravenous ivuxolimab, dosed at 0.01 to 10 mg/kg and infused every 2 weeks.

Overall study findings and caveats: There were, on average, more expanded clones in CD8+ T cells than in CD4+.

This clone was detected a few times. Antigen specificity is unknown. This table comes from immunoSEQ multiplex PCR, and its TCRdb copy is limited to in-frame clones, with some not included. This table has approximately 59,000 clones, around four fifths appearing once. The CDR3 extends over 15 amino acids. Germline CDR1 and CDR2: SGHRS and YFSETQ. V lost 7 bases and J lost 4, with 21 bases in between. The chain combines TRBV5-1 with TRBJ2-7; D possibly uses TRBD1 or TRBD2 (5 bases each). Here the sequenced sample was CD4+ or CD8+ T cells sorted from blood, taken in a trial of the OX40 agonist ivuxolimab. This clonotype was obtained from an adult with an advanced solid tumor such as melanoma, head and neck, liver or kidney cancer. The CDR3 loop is CASRGGPDTQYEQYF. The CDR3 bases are TGCGCCAGCCGTGGGGGACCCGACACCCAATACGAGCAGTACTTC.